This T cell receptor (beta chain) was documented in a study of T cells in localized non-small cell lung cancer. After removal of 1 base from V and 7 bases from J, the junction contained 11 bases not matched to a gene. The CDR3 sequence is 16 residues long. CDR1 SGHAT and CDR2 FQNNGV come from the germline V gene. Assay: immunoSEQ multiplex PCR; the TCRdb copy retains only in-frame clones and omits some. The sample lists over 25,000 clones; around four fifths were seen once. The receptor's source is a male donor older than 55 with stage III squamous cell lung carcinoma. The chain links TRBV11-2 to TRBJ2-7, with 9 bases fitting TRBD2. Sample: peripheral blood, taken before any cancer treatment. Here the CDR3 reads CASSLVLLSAGGEQYF. The CDR3 nucleotides are TGTGCCAGCAGCTTAGTCCTTCTTAGTGCGGGAGGGGAGCAGTACTTC.